Listed here are 28 T cell receptor beta chains from one sample, sequenced in a study of cytomegalovirus exposure and HLA in healthy donors. 60 Vbeta and 13 Jbeta primers were used in PCR. Method: immunoSEQ multiplex PCR; TCRdb's copy keeps in-frame clones and lacks some. Here the sample table reports tens of thousands of clones. Sequencing was done on a sample of PBMCs. Every receptor here comes from a man aged 25 to 40 in good health and CMV-seronegative.

The rearrangement uses TRBV9 and TRBJ1-1; D might be TRBD1 (5 bases). The CDR3 covers 13 residues. V gave up 6 bases and J gave up 3 bases, with 12 bases separating them. Germline V gene data show CDR1 as SGDLS and CDR2 as YYNGEE. This chain's CDR3 is CASTPMTDTEAFF. In DNA form, the CDR3 reads TGTGCCAGCACCCCCATGACAGACACTGAAGCTTTCTTT.

The chain has TRBV4-3 and TRBJ1-2; 12 bases map to TRBD1. The V gene's germline CDR1 is LGHNA and CDR2 YSLEER. Losses at the gene ends were 1 base for V and 3 bases for J; bases not matched to a gene: 9. This CDR3 spans 18 amino acids. CDR3 coding DNA: TGCGCCAGCAGCCAAGTGGGGACAGGGGGCTCTAGGTACTATGGCTACACCTTC. It is translated as CASSQVGTGGSRYYGYTF.

The CDR3 is CASSLGQQASTDTQYF. The DNA of the CDR3 is TGCGCCAGCTCCCTGGGTCAGCAGGCGTCCACAGATACGCAGTATTTT. This chain uses TRBV5-1 with TRBJ2-3; no clear D. The germline V and J ends were trimmed by 7 bases and 2 bases, with 20 bases remaining between them. The CDR3 loop spans 16 amino acids. The V gene's germline CDR1 is SGHRS and CDR2 YFSETQ.

V is TRBV5-4 and J is TRBJ2-3; TRBD2 matches 9 bases. Germline V gene data show CDR1 as SGHNT and CDR2 as YYREEE (reference sequence). V trimming: 3 bases; J trimming: 5 bases; junction bases outside the gene matches: 10. The CDR3 totals 16 residues. The CDR3 is CASSSSGTSLRDTQYF. CDR3 sequence (DNA): TGTGCCAGCAGCTCGTCCGGGACTAGCCTCAGAGATACGCAGTATTTT.

The V call is TRBV14, the J call TRBJ2-5, with TRBD1 matching over 11 bases. Losses at the gene ends were 4 bases for V and 5 bases for J; bases not matched to a gene: 9. Germline V gives CDR1 SGHDN, CDR2 FVKESK. This CDR3 has 16 residues. In nucleotides, the CDR3 is TGTGCCAGCAGCCCACTTTGGACAGGGGGCCGTGAGACCCAGTACTTC. This gives the protein CASSPLWTGGRETQYF.

V and J are TRBV11-2 and TRBJ2-7, with 7 positions matching TRBD1. V lost 5 bases, J lost 4 bases, and 8 bases stayed unmatched. CDR1 and CDR2 from the germline V gene are SGHAT and FQNNGV. The CDR3 is made up of 14 amino acids. The DNA for the CDR3 is TGTGCCAGCAGCACCCCACAGGGGAAATACGAGCAGTACTTC. It translates to CASSTPQGKYEQYF.

The genes are TRBV7-2 and TRBJ2-7, with TRBD2 identical over 7 bases. The CDR3 spans 16 residues. Germline CDR1 SGHTA, CDR2 FQGNSA. Trimming took 5 bases from V and 0 from J; bases not matched to a gene: 10. The CDR3 bases are TGTGCCAGCAGCCTCCGCCCGCAGCGGGACTCCTACGAGCAGTACTTC. This sequence encodes CASSLRPQRDSYEQYF. The full variable domain, completed using reference TRBV7-2 and TRBJ2-7, is GAGVSQSPSNKVTEKGKDVELRCDPISGHTALYWYRQSLGQGLEFLIYFQGNSAPDKSGLPSDRFSAERTGGSVSTLTIQRTQQEDSAVYLCASSLRPQRDSYEQYFGPGTRLTVT.

CDR3 nucleotide sequence: TGCGCCAGCAGCAGGGGACTAGCGGGAGGGTCCTACAATGAGCAGTTCTTC. As protein: CASSRGLAGGSYNEQFF. The chain links TRBV5-1 to TRBJ2-1; the match to TRBD2 covers 16 bases. Germline CDR1 reads SGHRS; CDR2 reads YFSETQ. V dropped 4 bases and J dropped 1; count of bases not matched to a gene: 2. There are 17 residues in the CDR3.

The chain combines TRBV30 with TRBJ2-1, with a possible D match to TRBD1 (6 bases). The CDR3 spans 11 residues. CDR1 and CDR2 from the germline V gene are GTSNPN and SVGIG (reference sequence). V was trimmed by 0 bases and J by 15 bases, leaving 12 bases between them. The CDR3 sequence: CAWSVLRGWFF. CDR3 DNA: TGTGCCTGGAGTGTACTGAGGGGGTGGTTCTTC.

The chain is built from TRBV6-1 and TRBJ1-1; 7 positions match TRBD1. Germline V lookup: CDR1 MNHNS, CDR2 SASEGT. The J segment lost 8 bases and the V segment lost 7 bases, leaving 16 bases of the junction unmatched. CDR3 length: 15 residues. CDR3 region: CASKPNTGQRTEAFF. Written as DNA, the CDR3 is TGTGCCAGCAAACCAAATACGGGACAGCGAACAGAAGCTTTCTTT.

The chain couples TRBV18 to TRBJ2-7; TRBD2 matches at 12 bases. Trimming at V came to 3 bases and at J to 1 base, leaving 4 bases not matched to a gene. Germline V gene sequence: CDR1 KGHSH, CDR2 LQKENI. There are 16 residues in the CDR3. The CDR3 DNA is TGTGCCAGCTCACCGCTAACTAGCGGGAGGTCCTACGAGCAGTACTTC. Amino acid sequence: CASSPLTSGRSYEQYF.

J is TRBJ2-7 and V is TRBV5-6, with a weak D call TRBD2 (5 bases). The CDR3 is made up of 15 amino acids. Deletions cut 1 base from V and 0 bases from J, with 11 bases between. CDR1 is SGHDT and CDR2 is YYEEEE in the germline V gene. The chain's CDR3 is CASSLSPTSSYEQYF. The CDR3, as DNA: TGTGCCAGCAGCTTGTCCCCCACTAGCTCCTACGAGCAGTACTTC.

The chain is built from TRBV5-1 and TRBJ1-4, with D possibly TRBD1 on 6 matching bases. This CDR3 has 14 residues. V dropped 4 bases and J dropped 5 bases, with 12 bases sitting between them. The germline CDR1 and CDR2 sequences are SGHRS and YFSETQ. CDR3 sequence: CASSPGTLNEKLFF. The DNA of the CDR3 is TGCGCCAGCAGCCCCGGGACACTCAATGAAAAACTGTTTTTT.

V and J are TRBV13 and TRBJ2-2; D is perhaps TRBD2 (6 bases). Trimming took off 5 bases at V and 0 bases at J, with 16 bases between the two ends. This CDR3 is 17 amino acids long. Germline values: CDR1 PRHDT, CDR2 FYEKMQ (reference sequence). The CDR3, as DNA: TGTGCCAGCAGCCCGGGGGTCCGAAGGGCGAACACCGGGGAGCTGTTTTTT. Amino acids: CASSPGVRRANTGELFF.

The chain uses TRBV4-2 and TRBJ2-3; TRBD2 aligns across 10 bases. V shed 4 bases and J 4 bases; nucleotides not matched to a gene: 8. Germline V gives CDR1 LGHNA, CDR2 YNFKEQ. This CDR3 is 16 amino acids long. CDR3 bases: TGTGCCAGCAGCCCCCAAGTAGCGGGAGGACCAGATACGCAGTATTTT. Translation: CASSPQVAGGPDTQYF.

The V call is TRBV18, the J call TRBJ1-1; D possibly corresponds to TRBD1 (6 bases). The V and J ends lost 1 base and 3 bases respectively, with 15 bases between them. The CDR3 spans 16 residues. Germline V gene sequence: CDR1 KGHSH, CDR2 LQKENI. The CDR3 DNA reads as TGTGCCAGCTCACCACAGGTCAGGGGATTTGACACTGAAGCTTTCTTT. Translated, it gives CASSPQVRGFDTEAFF.

The chain employs TRBV2 and TRBJ2-7, with 8 positions matching TRBD1. The V gene end was trimmed by 6 bases and the J gene end by 7 bases; junction bases not matched to a gene: 8. CDR1 is SNHLY and CDR2 is FYNNEI in the germline V gene. The CDR3 spans 13 residues. CDR3 nucleotide sequence: TGTGCCAGCAGGACAGGACAGGGCAAAGAGCAGTACTTC. Protein sequence: CASRTGQGKEQYF.

This chain joins TRBV5-1 and TRBJ2-1, with 9 bases identical to TRBD1. Germline V CDR1 and CDR2: SGHRS, YFSETQ. Germline trimming cut 5 bases from V and 9 bases from J; bases unmatched to any gene: 9. The CDR3 loop spans 14 amino acids. CDR3 sequence (DNA): TGCGCCAGCAGTGCCCGACAGGGGGTTGGTGAGCAGTTCTTC. This translates into CASSARQGVGEQFF.

This chain joins TRBV7-8 and TRBJ2-7; 7 bases are shared with TRBD2. V shed 1 base, J shed 7 bases, and the junction held 1 base outside the gene matches. The germline V gene has CDR1 SGHVS and CDR2 FQNEAQ. The CDR3 runs to 12 residues. For the CDR3, the DNA is TGTGCCAGCAGCTTAGGGGGAGGGGAGCAGTACTTC. Its translation is CASSLGGGEQYF. The complete variable domain, with remaining parts taken from reference TRBV7-8 and TRBJ2-7, reads GAGVSQSPRYKVAKRGQDVALRCDPISGHVSLFWYQQALGQGPEFLTYFQNEAQLDKSGLPSDRFFAERPEGSVSTLKIQRTQQEDSAVYLCASSLGGGEQYFGPGTRLTVT.

This chain connects TRBV29-1 to TRBJ2-4; possibly TRBD2 for D (5 bases). Deletions cut 0 bases from V and 7 bases from J, with 16 bases between. This CDR3 is 15 amino acids long. Looked up from germline, CDR1 is SQVTM and CDR2 is ANQGSEA. CDR3 protein: CSVEDAEGEANIQYF. Here the CDR3 DNA reads TGCAGCGTTGAAGATGCCGAGGGAGAGGCGAACATTCAGTACTTC.

V and J are TRBV4-3 and TRBJ2-7, with 7 bases fitting TRBD1. CDR3 length equals 16 residues. Looked up from germline, CDR1 is LGHNA and CDR2 is YSLEER. The J segment lost 2 bases and the V segment lost 0 bases, leaving 7 bases of the junction unmatched. The CDR3 region is CASSQDLGTAAYEQYF. The CDR3 DNA reads TGCGCCAGCAGCCAAGATCTGGGGACAGCTGCCTACGAGCAGTACTTC.

The chain combines TRBV6-6 with TRBJ1-5; D gene unclear. Trimming cost V 2 bases and J 5 bases, with 4 bases left between them. Germline V gene data show CDR1 as MNHNY and CDR2 as SVGAGI (reference sequence). This CDR3 region has 12 residues. The CDR3, as DNA: TGTGCCAGCAGTTACCTCTATCAGCCCCAGCATTTT. Translated, it gives CASSYLYQPQHF.

The chain carries TRBV7-9 and TRBJ1-1; D is unresolved. Germline CDR1 reads SEHNR; CDR2 reads FQNEAQ (reference sequence). This CDR3 has 12 residues. V was pared by 1 base and J by 13 bases, with 13 bases between. CDR3 residues: CASSLDDFEGFF. DNA of the CDR3: TGTGCCAGCAGCTTAGACGACTTCGAGGGTTTCTTT.

The chain links TRBV6-5 to TRBJ2-6, with 7 positions matching TRBD1. This CDR3 comprises 15 residues. The germline gives CDR1 MNHEY, CDR2 SVGAGI. V shed 6 bases, J shed 4 bases, and the junction held 6 bases outside the gene matches. Here the CDR3 reads CASSRTGAGANVLTF. The DNA of the CDR3 is TGTGCCAGCAGCAGAACAGGGGCGGGGGCCAACGTCCTGACTTTC.

The rearrangement joins TRBV11-2 to TRBJ2-1, with 10 nucleotides matching TRBD2. The length of the CDR3 is 16 residues. J gave up 10 bases and V 4 bases, and 13 bases lay outside the gene matches. Looked up from germline, CDR1 is SGHAT and CDR2 is FQNNGV. CDR3 sequence (DNA): TGTGCCAGCAGCTCCTTAAGCGGGAGGGGGGATTTGGAGCAGTTCTTC. Translation gives CASSSLSGRGDLEQFF.

The V gene is TRBV19, the J gene TRBJ1-1, with unresolved D. Germline V gene lookup returns CDR1 LNHDA and CDR2 SQIVND (reference sequence). This CDR3 region has 13 residues. V lost 5 bases, J lost 2 bases, and 9 bases lay in between. The CDR3 reads CASSFRINTEAFF. The DNA of the CDR3 is TGTGCCAGTAGTTTCAGGATCAACACTGAAGCTTTCTTT. Looking up the rest from reference TRBV19 and TRBJ1-1 gives the full variable domain: DGGITQSPKYLFRKEGQNVTLSCEQNLNHDAMYWYRQDPGQGLRLIYYSQIVNDFQKGDIAEGYSVSREKKESFPLTVTSAQKNPTAFYLCASSFRINTEAFFGQGTRLTVV.

The chain couples TRBV29-1 to TRBJ2-1; TRBD2 is a possible D gene (7 bases). The germline CDR1 and CDR2 sequences are SQVTM and ANQGSEA. V gave up 3 bases and J gave up 3 bases, with 15 bases separating them. The CDR3 contains 15 residues. CDR3 region: CSVEGGGRNYNEQFF. CDR3 bases: TGCAGCGTTGAGGGGGGCGGGAGAAACTACAATGAGCAGTTCTTC.

The chain joins TRBV29-1 to TRBJ2-1, with TRBD2 identical over 7 bases. Germline lookup yields CDR1 SQVTM and CDR2 ANQGSEA. This CDR3 spans 13 amino acids. J gave up 4 bases and V 6 bases, and 6 bases lay outside the gene matches. The CDR3 loop is CSVKIAGYNEQFF. The CDR3 nucleotides read TGCAGCGTAAAAATAGCGGGTTACAATGAGCAGTTCTTC.